The clone carrying this T cell receptor (beta chain) was counted only a few times. The time point here: patch test 2, 6 weeks after DPC sensitization. Regarding treatment: therapeutic diphenylcyclopropenone sensitization with weekly scalp DPC. The data originate from a study of human T cells and chemical hapten exposure. One entry per CDR3 protein, called by TCRdb with MiXCR from the RACE reads. Among about 110,000 distinct CDR3 sequences listed, roughly 9% were seen once. The germline CDR1 and CDR2 sequences are SGHTA and FQGNSA. V lost 5 bases and J 6 bases, leaving 10 bases between the germline ends. The CDR3 length is 13 residues.

This chain links TRBV7-2 with TRBJ2-2; no firm D call. The sample in question was whole blood, obtained in connection with sensitization to the hapten diphenylcyclopropenone (DPC). The TCR sequence derives from a woman aged 40 to 49 with alopecia areata. Some clones in this sample may be carry-over from other donors' samples. CDR3 in amino acids: CASSRDPSGELFF. CDR3 nucleotide sequence: TGTGCCAGCAGCCGAGACCCTTCCGGGGAGCTGTTTTTT.